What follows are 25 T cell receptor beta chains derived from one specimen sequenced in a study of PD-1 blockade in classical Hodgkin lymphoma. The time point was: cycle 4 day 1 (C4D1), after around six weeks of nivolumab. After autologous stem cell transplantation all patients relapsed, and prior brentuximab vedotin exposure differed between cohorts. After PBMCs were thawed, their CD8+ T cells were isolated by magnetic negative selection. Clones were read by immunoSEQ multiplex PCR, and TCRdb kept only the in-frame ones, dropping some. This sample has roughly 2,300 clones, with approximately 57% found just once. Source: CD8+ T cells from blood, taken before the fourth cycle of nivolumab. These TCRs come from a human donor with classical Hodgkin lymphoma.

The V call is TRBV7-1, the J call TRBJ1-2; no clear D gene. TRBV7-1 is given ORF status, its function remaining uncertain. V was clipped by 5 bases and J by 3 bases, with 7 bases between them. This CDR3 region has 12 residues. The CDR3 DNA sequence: TGTGCCAGCAGCCTTGACGACTATGGCTACACCTTC. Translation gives CASSLDDYGYTF.

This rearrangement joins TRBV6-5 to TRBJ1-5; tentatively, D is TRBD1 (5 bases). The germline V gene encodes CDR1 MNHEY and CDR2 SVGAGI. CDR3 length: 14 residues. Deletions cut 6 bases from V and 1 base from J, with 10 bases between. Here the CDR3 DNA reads TGTGCCAGCAGACCCTGGGACAGCAATCAGCCCCAGCATTTT. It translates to CASRPWDSNQPQHF.

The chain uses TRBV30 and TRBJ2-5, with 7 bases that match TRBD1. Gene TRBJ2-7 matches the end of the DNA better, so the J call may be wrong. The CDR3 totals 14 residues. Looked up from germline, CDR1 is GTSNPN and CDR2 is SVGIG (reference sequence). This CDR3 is CAWSHRGLSYEQYF. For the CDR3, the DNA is TGTGCCTGGAGTCATAGGGGGCTCTCCTACGAGCAGTACTTC.

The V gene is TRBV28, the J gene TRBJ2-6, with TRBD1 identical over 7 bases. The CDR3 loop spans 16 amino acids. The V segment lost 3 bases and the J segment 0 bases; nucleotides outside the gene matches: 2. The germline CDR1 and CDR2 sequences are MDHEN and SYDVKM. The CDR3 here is CASSLDRHSGANVLTF. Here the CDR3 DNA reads TGTGCCAGCAGTTTGGACAGGCACTCTGGGGCCAACGTCCTGACTTTC.

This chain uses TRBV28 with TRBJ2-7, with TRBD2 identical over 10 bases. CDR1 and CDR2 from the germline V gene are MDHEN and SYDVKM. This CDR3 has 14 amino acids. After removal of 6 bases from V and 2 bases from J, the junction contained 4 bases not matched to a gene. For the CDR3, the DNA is TGTGCCAGCAGGCCAGCGGGGGGGCCCTACGAGCAGTACTTC. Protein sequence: CASRPAGGPYEQYF.

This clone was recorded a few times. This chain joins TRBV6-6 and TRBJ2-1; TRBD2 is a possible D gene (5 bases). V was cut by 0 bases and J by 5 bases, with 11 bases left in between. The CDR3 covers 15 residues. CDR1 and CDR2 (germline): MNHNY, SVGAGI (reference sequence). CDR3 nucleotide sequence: TGTGCCAGCAGTTACTCCGTACGACTACACAATGAGCAGTTCTTC. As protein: CASSYSVRLHNEQFF.

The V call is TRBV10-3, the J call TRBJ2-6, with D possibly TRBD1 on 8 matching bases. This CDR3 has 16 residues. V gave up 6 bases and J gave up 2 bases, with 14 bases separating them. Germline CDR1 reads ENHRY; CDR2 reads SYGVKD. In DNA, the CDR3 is TGTGCCATCAGGATAACAGGGGGGGCTGGGGCCAACGTCCTGACTTTC. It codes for CAIRITGGAGANVLTF.

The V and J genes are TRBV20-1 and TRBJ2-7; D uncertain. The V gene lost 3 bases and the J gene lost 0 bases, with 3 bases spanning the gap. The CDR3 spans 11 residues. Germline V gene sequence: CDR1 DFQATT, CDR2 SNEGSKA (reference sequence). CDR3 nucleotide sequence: TGCAGTGCTAGCTCCTCCTACGAGCAGTACGTC. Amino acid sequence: CSASSSYEQYV.

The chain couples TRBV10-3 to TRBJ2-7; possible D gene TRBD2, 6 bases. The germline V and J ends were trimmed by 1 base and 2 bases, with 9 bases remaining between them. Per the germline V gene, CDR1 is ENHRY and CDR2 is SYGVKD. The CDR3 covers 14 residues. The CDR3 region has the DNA TGTGCCATCAGTGAGTATCGGGAGACCTACGAGCAGTACTTC. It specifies CAISEYRETYEQYF.

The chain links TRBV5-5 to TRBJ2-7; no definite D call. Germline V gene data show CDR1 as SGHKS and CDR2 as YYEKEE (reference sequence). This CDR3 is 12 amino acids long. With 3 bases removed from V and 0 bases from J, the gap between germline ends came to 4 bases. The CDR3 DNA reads TGTGCCAGCAGCTCGGCCTCCTACGAGCAGTACTTC. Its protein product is CASSSASYEQYF.

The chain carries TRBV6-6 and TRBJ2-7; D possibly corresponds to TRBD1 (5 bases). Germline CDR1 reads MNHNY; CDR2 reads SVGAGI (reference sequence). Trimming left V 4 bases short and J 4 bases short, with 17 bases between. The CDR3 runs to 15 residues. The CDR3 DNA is TGTGCCAGCAGTTGGCAGGGATCCAACCTTTACGAGCAGTACTTC. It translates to CASSWQGSNLYEQYF.

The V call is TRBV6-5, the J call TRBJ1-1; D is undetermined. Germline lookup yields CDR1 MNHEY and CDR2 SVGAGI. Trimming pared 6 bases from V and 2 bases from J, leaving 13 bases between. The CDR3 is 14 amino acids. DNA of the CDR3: TGTGCCAGCAGCCCCGCCCCAGCAAACACTGAAGCTTTCTTT. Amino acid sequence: CASSPAPANTEAFF.

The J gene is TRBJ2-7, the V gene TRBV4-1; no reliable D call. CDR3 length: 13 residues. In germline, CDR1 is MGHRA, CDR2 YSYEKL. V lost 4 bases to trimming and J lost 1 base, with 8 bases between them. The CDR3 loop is CASSPQPSYEQYV. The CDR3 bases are TGCGCCAGCAGCCCACAGCCTTCCTACGAGCAGTACGTC.

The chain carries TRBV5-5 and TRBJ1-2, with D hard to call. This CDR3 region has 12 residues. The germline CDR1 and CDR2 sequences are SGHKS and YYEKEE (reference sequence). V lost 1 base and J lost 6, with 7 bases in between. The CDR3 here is CASSLTDDGYTF. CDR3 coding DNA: TGTGCCAGCAGCTTGACCGACGATGGCTACACCTTC.

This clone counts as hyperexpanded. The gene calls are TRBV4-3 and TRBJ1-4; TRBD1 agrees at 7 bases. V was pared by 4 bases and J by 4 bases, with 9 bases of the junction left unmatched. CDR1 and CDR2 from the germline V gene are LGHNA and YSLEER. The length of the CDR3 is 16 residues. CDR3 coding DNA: TGCGCCAGCAGCCCTCAAGGGGGACAGAGTAATGAAAAACTGTTTTTT. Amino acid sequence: CASSPQGGQSNEKLFF.

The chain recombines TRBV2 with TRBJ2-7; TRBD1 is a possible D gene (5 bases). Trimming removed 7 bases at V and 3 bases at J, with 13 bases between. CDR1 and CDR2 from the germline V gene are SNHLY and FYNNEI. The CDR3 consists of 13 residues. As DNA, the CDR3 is TGTGCCAGCATGACAGACCCCCTCTACGAGCAGTACTTC. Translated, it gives CASMTDPLYEQYF.

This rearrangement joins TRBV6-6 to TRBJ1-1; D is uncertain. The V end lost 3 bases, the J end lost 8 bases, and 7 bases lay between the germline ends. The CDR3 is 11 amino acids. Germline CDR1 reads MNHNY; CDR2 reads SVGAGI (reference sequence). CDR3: CASSYGREAFF. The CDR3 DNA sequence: TGTGCCAGCAGTTATGGGAGGGAAGCTTTCTTT.

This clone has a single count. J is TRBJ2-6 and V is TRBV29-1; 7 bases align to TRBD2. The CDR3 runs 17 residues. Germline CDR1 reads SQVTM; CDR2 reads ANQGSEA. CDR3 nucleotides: TGCCGCGGGGCGGGGGACCGGGGTCGGGGTGGGGCCAACGTCCTGACTTTC. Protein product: CRGAGDRGRGGANVLTF.

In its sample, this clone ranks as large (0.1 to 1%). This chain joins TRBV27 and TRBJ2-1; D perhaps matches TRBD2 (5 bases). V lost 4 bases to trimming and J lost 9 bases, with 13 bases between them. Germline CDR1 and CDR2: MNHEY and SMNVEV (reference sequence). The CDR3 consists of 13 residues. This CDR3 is CASSSTAAGEQFF. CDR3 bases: TGTGCCAGCAGTTCCACAGCGGCGGGTGAGCAGTTCTTC.

CDR3 nucleotides: TGTGCCACTTCGGGGGGACTAGGCACAGATACGCAGTATTTT. Its translation is CATSGGLGTDTQYF. The J gene is TRBJ2-3, the V gene TRBV2, with 8 nucleotides matching TRBD2. The CDR3 length is 14 residues. Trimming removed 10 bases from V and 1 base from J; junction bases left unmatched: 7. Germline V gene lookup returns CDR1 SNHLY and CDR2 FYNNEI.

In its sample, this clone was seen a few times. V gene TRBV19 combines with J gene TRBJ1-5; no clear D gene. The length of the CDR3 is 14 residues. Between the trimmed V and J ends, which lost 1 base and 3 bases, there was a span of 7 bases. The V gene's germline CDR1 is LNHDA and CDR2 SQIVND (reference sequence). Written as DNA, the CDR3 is TGTGCCAGTAGTATAGCCCAGTCCAATCAGCCCCAGCATTTT. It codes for CASSIAQSNQPQHF.

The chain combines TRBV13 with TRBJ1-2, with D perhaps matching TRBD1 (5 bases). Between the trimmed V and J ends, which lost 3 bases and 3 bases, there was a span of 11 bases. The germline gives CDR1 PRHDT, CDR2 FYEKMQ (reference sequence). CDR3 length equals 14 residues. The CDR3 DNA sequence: TGTGCCAGCAGCTTCGGGACGGGAGACTATGGCTACACCTTC. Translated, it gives CASSFGTGDYGYTF.

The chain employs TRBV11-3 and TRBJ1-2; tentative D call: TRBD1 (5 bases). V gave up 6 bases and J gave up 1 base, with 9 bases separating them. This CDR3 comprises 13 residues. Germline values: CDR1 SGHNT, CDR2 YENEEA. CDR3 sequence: CASSRGDNYGYTF. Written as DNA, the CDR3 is TGTGCCAGCAGTCGAGGGGATAACTATGGCTACACCTTC.

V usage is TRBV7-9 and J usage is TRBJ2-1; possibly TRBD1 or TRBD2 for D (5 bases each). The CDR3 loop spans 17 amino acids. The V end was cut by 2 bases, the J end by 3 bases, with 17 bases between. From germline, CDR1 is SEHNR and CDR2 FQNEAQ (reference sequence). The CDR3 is CASSLYSSGSHYNEQFF. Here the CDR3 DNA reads TGTGCCAGCAGCTTATATAGTTCAGGGAGCCACTACAATGAGCAGTTCTTC.

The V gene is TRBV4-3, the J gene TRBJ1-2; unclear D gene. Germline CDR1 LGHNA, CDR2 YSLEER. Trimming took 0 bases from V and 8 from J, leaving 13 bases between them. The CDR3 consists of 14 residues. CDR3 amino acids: CASSQEGLSGGYTF. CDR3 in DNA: TGCGCCAGCAGCCAAGAGGGCTTATCCGGGGGCTACACCTTC.